The TCR beta chain under discussion was sequenced for a study of cytomegalovirus exposure and HLA in healthy donors. Broader study findings: As was reported, the HLA-A and HLA-B alleles of most subjects were accurately predicted from TCR beta sequences.

In the case of this clone: No antigen is known for it.

PCR was performed using 60 Vbeta and 13 Jbeta primers. The assay was immunoSEQ multiplex PCR, and TCRdb's table has in-frame clones only and misses some. The table includes roughly 150,000 clones, 80% to 85% detected once. This CDR3 has 16 amino acids. Unmatched junction bases numbered 12, after V lost 5 bases and J lost 3 bases. The chain combines TRBV23-1 with TRBJ1-1, with 7 bases that match TRBD1. TRBV23-1 is recorded as an ORF, its role being uncertain. This TCR was recovered from a woman under 30 in good health and CMV-seronegative. Sequencing was done on a sample of PBMCs. CDR3 residues: CASSFLKDRRDTEAFF. The CDR3 DNA reads TGCGCCAGCAGTTTCCTAAAGGACAGGAGGGACACTGAAGCTTTCTTT.